These 14 T cell receptor beta chains were sequenced from one sample in a study of OX40 agonist ivuxolimab in advanced cancers. Clones were read by immunoSEQ multiplex PCR, and TCRdb kept only the in-frame ones, dropping some. The sample consists of just under 85,000 clones, more than 75% of them appearing once. Sequenced here: CD4+ or CD8+ T cells sorted from blood, sampled in a trial of the OX40 agonist ivuxolimab. The receptors come from an adult with an advanced solid tumor such as melanoma, head and neck, liver or kidney cancer.

The chain is built from TRBV14 and TRBJ2-7; 12 bases align to TRBD1. This CDR3 contains 16 residues. The J segment lost 6 bases and the V segment lost 0 bases, leaving 6 bases of the junction unmatched. Germline assignment: CDR1 SGHDN and CDR2 FVKESK. CDR3 sequence: CASSQDTTGQGAEQYV. DNA of the CDR3: TGTGCCAGCAGCCAAGATACGACGGGACAGGGGGCCGAGCAGTACGTC.

This clone was counted a few times. The rearrangement joins TRBV9 to TRBJ1-1; 7 nucleotides align to TRBD1. Germline trimming cut 4 bases from V and 4 bases from J; bases unmatched to any gene: 4. The CDR3 is 13 residues long. CDR1 and CDR2 (germline): SGDLS, YYNGEE. The CDR3 reads CASSQAGGTEAFF. CDR3 sequence (DNA): TGTGCCAGCAGCCAGGCAGGGGGCACTGAAGCTTTCTTT.

The V and J genes are TRBV7-8 and TRBJ1-2; 7 bases align to TRBD1. CDR3 length: 16 amino acids. Germline trimming cut 2 bases from V and 5 bases from J; bases unmatched to any gene: 11. Germline V lookup: CDR1 SGHVS, CDR2 FQNEAQ. The CDR3 bases are TGTGCCAGCAGCTTATCCACATCAGGGGGATCTTATGGCTACACCTTC. It specifies CASSLSTSGGSYGYTF.

This clone was detected only once. V is TRBV6-5 and J is TRBJ1-1; D perhaps matches TRBD1 (5 bases). Between the trimmed V and J ends, which lost 4 bases and 5 bases, there was a span of 11 bases. Per germline, CDR1 MNHEY and CDR2 SVGAGI. This CDR3 has 13 residues. This CDR3 reads CASSFGGGTEAFF. The CDR3 bases are TGTGCCAGCAGTTTCGGGGGGGGGACTGAAGCTTTCTTT.

In its sample, this clone was seen a few times. The chain joins TRBV6-5 to TRBJ1-2; unclear D gene. Looked up from germline, CDR1 is MNHEY and CDR2 is SVGAGI. Trimming pared 10 bases from V and 5 bases from J, leaving 14 bases between. The CDR3 contains 12 residues. Here the CDR3 reads CATTAGQYGYTF. The CDR3 nucleotides read TGTGCCACCACCGCCGGGCAGTATGGCTACACCTTC.

J is TRBJ1-3 and V is TRBV27; possibly TRBD1 for D (6 bases). Per the germline V gene, CDR1 is MNHEY and CDR2 is SMNVEV (reference sequence). V was shortened by 3 bases and J by 2 bases, with 8 bases between the two germline ends. The CDR3 consists of 14 residues. CDR3 nucleotides: TGTGCCAGCAGTTTCAGACAGGCTGGAAACACCATATATTTT. Protein sequence: CASSFRQAGNTIYF.

The chain carries TRBV6-5 and TRBJ1-2; 7 nucleotides line up with TRBD1. J was trimmed by 1 base and V by 4 bases; bases with no gene match: 3. CDR1 is MNHEY, CDR2 SVGAGI, per germline. The CDR3 runs to 14 residues. Written as DNA, the CDR3 is TGTGCCAGCAGTTCACAGGGGCTTAACTATGGCTACACCTTC. It is translated as CASSSQGLNYGYTF.

The genes are TRBV6-1 and TRBJ1-5; D is unresolved. Trimming removed 4 bases from V and 2 bases from J, with 12 bases in between. CDR1 MNHNS and CDR2 SASEGT come from the germline V gene. CDR3 length: 15 amino acids. This chain's CDR3 is CASSVYRAGNQPQHF. In nucleotides, the CDR3 is TGTGCCAGCAGTGTTTATAGGGCCGGCAATCAGCCCCAGCATTTT.

V is TRBV7-2 and J is TRBJ1-6; D gene ambiguous. The CDR3 is 16 residues long. Trimming stripped 1 base from V and 7 bases from J, with 14 bases between. In germline, CDR1 is SGHTA, CDR2 FQGNSA. CDR3 nucleotide sequence: TGTGCCAGCAGCTTAGAGGCCCTGGGTGGGAATTCACCCCTCCACTTT. Encoded protein: CASSLEALGGNSPLHF.

In DNA, the CDR3 is TGTGCCAGCAGCTCCCTACCAGATACAACTAATGAAAAACTGTTTTTT. It translates to CASSSLPDTTNEKLFF. The gene calls are TRBV7-8 and TRBJ1-4; D remains ambiguous. The length of the CDR3 is 16 residues. Trimming shortened V by 4 bases and J by 0 bases, and 12 bases separated the two germline ends. Germline V gene lookup returns CDR1 SGHVS and CDR2 FQNEAQ. The full variable domain, rest sourced from reference TRBV7-8 and TRBJ1-4, is GAGVSQSPRYKVAKRGQDVALRCDPISGHVSLFWYQQALGQGPEFLTYFQNEAQLDKSGLPSDRFFAERPEGSVSTLKIQRTQQEDSAVYLCASSSLPDTTNEKLFFGSGTQLSVL.

The V gene is TRBV7-2, the J gene TRBJ2-5, with 10 bases lining up with TRBD2. V shed 5 bases and J 5 bases; nucleotides not matched to a gene: 8. The CDR3 contains 15 residues. Germline V gene sequence: CDR1 SGHTA, CDR2 FQGNSA. This CDR3 is CASSPQAGGLETQYF. In DNA, the CDR3 is TGTGCCAGCAGCCCCCAAGCGGGGGGGCTGGAGACCCAGTACTTC. The full variable domain, in which reference TRBV7-2 and TRBJ2-5 provide the parts outside the CDR3, is GAGVSQSPSNKVTEKGKDVELRCDPISGHTALYWYRQSLGQGLEFLIYFQGNSAPDKSGLPSDRFSAERTGGSVSTLTIQRTQQEDSAVYLCASSPQAGGLETQYFGPGTRLLVL.

The genes are TRBV7-3 and TRBJ2-3; D not resolved. The germline gives CDR1 SGHTA, CDR2 FQGTGA. V was cut by 1 base and J by 1 base, with 6 bases left in between. This CDR3 has 14 amino acids. Here the CDR3 reads CASSLNPGTDTQYF. The CDR3 DNA follows: TGTGCCAGCAGCTTAAATCCAGGCACAGATACGCAGTATTTT.

This chain connects TRBV28 to TRBJ1-5; a possible D gene is TRBD1 (5 bases). CDR3 length equals 19 residues. V lost 3 bases to trimming and J lost 4 bases, with 25 bases between them. Per germline, CDR1 MDHEN and CDR2 SYDVKM. The CDR3: CASSFSPARGVTSNQPQHF. CDR3 bases: TGTGCCAGCAGTTTTTCCCCCGCCCGGGGGGTTACCTCAAATCAGCCCCAGCATTTT.

The chain uses TRBV10-3 and TRBJ1-3; D is unclear. The CDR3 spans 13 residues. Per the germline V gene, CDR1 is ENHRY and CDR2 is SYGVKD. Trimming pared 7 bases from V and 4 bases from J, leaving 11 bases between. The CDR3 DNA is TGTGCCATCAAATGGGATTCGGGAAACACCATATATTTT. Translated: CAIKWDSGNTIYF.